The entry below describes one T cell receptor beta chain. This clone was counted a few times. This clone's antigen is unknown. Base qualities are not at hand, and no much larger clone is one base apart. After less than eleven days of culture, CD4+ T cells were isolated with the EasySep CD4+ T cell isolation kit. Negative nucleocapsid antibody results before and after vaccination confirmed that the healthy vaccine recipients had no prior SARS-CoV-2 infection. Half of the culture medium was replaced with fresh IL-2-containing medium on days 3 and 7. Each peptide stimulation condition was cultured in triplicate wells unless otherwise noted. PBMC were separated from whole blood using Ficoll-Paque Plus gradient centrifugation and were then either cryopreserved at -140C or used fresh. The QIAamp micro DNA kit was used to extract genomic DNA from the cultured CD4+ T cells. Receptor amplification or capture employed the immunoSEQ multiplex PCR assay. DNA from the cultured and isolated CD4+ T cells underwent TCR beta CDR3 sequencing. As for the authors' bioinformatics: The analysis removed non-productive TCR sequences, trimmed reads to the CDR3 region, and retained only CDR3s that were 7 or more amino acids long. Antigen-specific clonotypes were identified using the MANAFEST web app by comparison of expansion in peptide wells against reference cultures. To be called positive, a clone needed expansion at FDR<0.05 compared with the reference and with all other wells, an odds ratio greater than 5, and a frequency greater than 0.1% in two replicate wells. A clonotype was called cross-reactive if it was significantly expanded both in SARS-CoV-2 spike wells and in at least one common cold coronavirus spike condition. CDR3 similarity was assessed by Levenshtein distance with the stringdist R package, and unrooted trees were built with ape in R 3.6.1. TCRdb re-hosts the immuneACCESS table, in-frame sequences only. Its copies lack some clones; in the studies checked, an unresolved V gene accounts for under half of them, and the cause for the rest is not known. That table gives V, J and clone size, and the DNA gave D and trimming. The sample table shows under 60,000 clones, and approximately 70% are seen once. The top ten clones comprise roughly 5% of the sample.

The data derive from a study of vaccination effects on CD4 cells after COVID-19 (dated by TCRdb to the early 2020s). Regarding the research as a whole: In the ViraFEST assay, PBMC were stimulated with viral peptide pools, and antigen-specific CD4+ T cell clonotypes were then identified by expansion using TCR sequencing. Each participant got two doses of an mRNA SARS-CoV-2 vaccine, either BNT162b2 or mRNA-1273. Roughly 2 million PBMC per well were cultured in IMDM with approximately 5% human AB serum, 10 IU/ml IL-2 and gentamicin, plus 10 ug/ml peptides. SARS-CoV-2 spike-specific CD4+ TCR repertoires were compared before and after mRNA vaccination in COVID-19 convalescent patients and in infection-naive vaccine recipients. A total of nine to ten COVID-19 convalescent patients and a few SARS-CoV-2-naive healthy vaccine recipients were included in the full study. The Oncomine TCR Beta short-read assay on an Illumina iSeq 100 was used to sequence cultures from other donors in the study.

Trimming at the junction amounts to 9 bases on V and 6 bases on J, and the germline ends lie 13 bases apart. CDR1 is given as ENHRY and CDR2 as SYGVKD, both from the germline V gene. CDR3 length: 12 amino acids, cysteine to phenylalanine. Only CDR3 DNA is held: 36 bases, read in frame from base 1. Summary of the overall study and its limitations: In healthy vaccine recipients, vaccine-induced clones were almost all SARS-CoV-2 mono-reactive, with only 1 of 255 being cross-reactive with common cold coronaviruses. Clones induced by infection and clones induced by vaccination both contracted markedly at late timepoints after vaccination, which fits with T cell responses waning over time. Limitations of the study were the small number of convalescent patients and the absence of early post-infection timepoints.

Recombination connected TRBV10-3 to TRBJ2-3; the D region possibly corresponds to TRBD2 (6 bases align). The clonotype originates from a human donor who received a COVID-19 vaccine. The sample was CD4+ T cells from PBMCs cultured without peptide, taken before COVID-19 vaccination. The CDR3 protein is CAIGSGRDTQYF. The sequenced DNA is TGTGCCATAGGAAGCGGGCGGGATACGCAGTATTTT.